A single sample is the source of the 29 T cell receptor beta chains below, sequenced in a study of blood T cells in healthy people across ages. Primers used in a second PCR of about 6 to 11 cycles were a sample-barcoded 5' primer and a J-beta primer mix. TCRdb reanalysed the 5' RACE reads using MiXCR and keeps one entry per CDR3 protein. The table lists just under 750,000 distinct CDR3 sequences, 20% to 25% of them singletons, with around 21% in the top ten. The specimen sequenced was blood. The receptors originated from a man in his 70s in good health.

The chain has TRBV13 and TRBJ1-1; TRBD1 aligns across 7 bases. The CDR3 runs to 14 residues. Germline V lookup: CDR1 PRHDT, CDR2 FYEKMQ (reference sequence). The trim removed 6 bases at V and 4 bases at J, leaving 8 bases unmatched. This CDR3 is CASSLEGASTEAFF. For the CDR3, the DNA is TGTGCCAGCAGTCTAGAGGGGGCGTCCACTGAAGCTTTCTTT.

The chain carries TRBV9 and TRBJ2-5; D unresolved. V was pared by 4 bases and J by 12 bases, with 22 bases between. CDR1 and CDR2 from the germline V gene are SGDLS and YYNGEE. CDR3 length: 14 residues. As DNA, the CDR3 is TGTGCCAGCAGCCTTAATGTCGGGCCCACCGTGGAGTACTTC. It yields the protein CASSLNVGPTVEYF.

The J gene is TRBJ2-1, the V gene TRBV5-1, with D perhaps matching TRBD1 (6 bases). With 5 bases removed from V and 0 bases from J, the gap between germline ends came to 18 bases. The CDR3 spans 17 residues. Germline-derived CDR1 and CDR2 are SGHRS and YFSETQ. CDR3 sequence (DNA): TGCGCCAGCAGACGTACCGGGACATCGAGCTCCTACAATGAGCAGTTCTTC. It encodes CASRRTGTSSSYNEQFF.

Comments on this clonotype: This sequence may be a read error, since a much larger clone differs from it by one base. The rearrangement links TRBV2 to TRBJ2-7; D gene unclear. This CDR3 spans 14 amino acids. Germline V gene lookup returns CDR1 SNHLY and CDR2 FYNNEI. CDR3 bases: TGTGCCAGCAATGAAAGACACCTCTCCTACGAGCAGTACTTC. This encodes CASNERHLSYEQYF.

J is TRBJ2-4 and V is TRBV28; D unclear. Germline CDR1 reads MDHEN; CDR2 reads SYDVKM. The V end lost 2 bases, the J end lost 0 bases, and 11 bases lay between the germline ends. The CDR3 covers 16 residues. The CDR3: CASSLTGLLAKNIQYF. For the CDR3, the DNA is TGTGCCAGCAGTTTAACGGGCCTACTAGCCAAAAACATTCAGTACTTC. Full variable domain (rest looked up from reference TRBV28 and TRBJ2-4): DVKVTQSSRYLVKRTGEKVFLECVQDMDHENMFWYRQDPGLGLRLIYFSYDVKMKEKGDIPEGYSVSREKKERFSLILESASTNQTSMYLCASSLTGLLAKNIQYFGAGTRLSVL.

V is TRBV7-2 and J is TRBJ2-5, with D unresolved. Germline CDR1 reads SGHTA; CDR2 reads FQGNSA. The V and J ends lost 3 bases and 0 bases respectively, with 8 bases between them. The CDR3 extends over 14 amino acids. The CDR3 region is CASSLDRNQETQYF. In nucleotides, the CDR3 is TGTGCCAGCAGCTTGGACCGAAACCAAGAGACCCAGTACTTC.

This clonotype was detected only a few times. V gene TRBV12-3 or TRBV12-4 combines with J gene TRBJ2-7; no definite D call. Judging by the DNA end, TRBJ2-1 fits better; the J call may be wrong. CDR3 length: 12 residues. The CDR3 loop is CASSLTFNEQFF. In nucleotides, the CDR3 is TGTGCCAGCAGTCTAACTTTCAATGAGCAGTTCTTC.

The chain joins TRBV11-2 to TRBJ1-2; a weak D match, TRBD1 (5 bases). The CDR3 runs to 16 residues. Trimming took 1 base from V and 4 from J, leaving 16 bases between them. The germline gives CDR1 SGHAT, CDR2 FQNNGV. CDR3 DNA: TGTGCCAGCAGCTTAGGCGGCGGCAGGGTGGGCTATGGCTACACCTTC. Amino acid sequence: CASSLGGGRVGYGYTF.

This clonotype was detected a few times. This rearrangement joins TRBV5-1 to TRBJ1-4, with 8 positions matching TRBD1. Germline trimming cut 4 bases from V and 0 bases from J; bases unmatched to any gene: 8. Germline V gene lookup returns CDR1 SGHRS and CDR2 YFSETQ. This CDR3 is built from 17 residues. The CDR3 here is CASSLLTGGTTNEKLFF. The CDR3 nucleotides read TGCGCCAGCAGCCTGCTTACAGGGGGGACAACTAATGAAAAACTGTTTTTT.

This clonotype was counted between two and nine times. This CDR3 reads CATSRDIENTEAFF. CDR3 DNA: TGTGCCACCAGCAGAGATATCGAGAACACTGAAGCTTTCTTT. The V and J genes are TRBV15 and TRBJ1-1; D unresolved. This CDR3 has 14 residues. CDR1 is LNHNV, CDR2 YYDKDF, per germline (reference sequence). V lost 0 bases and J 1 base, leaving 6 bases between the germline ends.

This clonotype turned up a few times. The chain is built from TRBV25-1 and TRBJ1-2; 7 bases match TRBD1. From germline, CDR1 is MGHDK and CDR2 SYGVNS. The CDR3 length is 14 residues. J lost 3 bases, V lost 7 bases, and 8 bases had no gene match. In DNA, the CDR3 is TGTGCCAGCACTGGCCCCGGGACAGACTATGGCTACACCTTC. It translates to CASTGPGTDYGYTF.

The chain employs TRBV11-2 and TRBJ1-1; no reliable D call. This CDR3 spans 14 amino acids. Germline V lookup: CDR1 SGHAT, CDR2 FQNNGV. Trimming took off 0 bases at V and 3 bases at J, with 8 bases between the two ends. The CDR3 nucleotides are TGTGCCAGCAGCTTAGACGGTACAGACACTGAAGCTTTCTTT. Protein sequence: CASSLDGTDTEAFF.

A remark on this clonotype: Germline and junction disagree at one end, which may indicate a read error. This chain connects TRBV28 to TRBJ2-5, with D possibly TRBD2 on 5 matching bases. The DNA matches TRBJ2-7 better at its end, which makes the J call doubtful. Germline loops: CDR1 MDHEN, CDR2 SYDVKM. The CDR3 is made up of 13 amino acids. The DNA for the CDR3 is TGTACCAGCAGTCCGTGGGGAGTTTACGAGCAGTACTTC. Encoded protein: CTSSPWGVYEQYF.

This clonotype has more than one count but fewer than ten. The CDR3 DNA sequence: TGTGCCAGCAGTTATTTCGGTCAGGGCCAAGAGACCCAGTACTTC. As protein: CASSYFGQGQETQYF. The chain recombines TRBV6-5 with TRBJ2-5; D may be TRBD1 (5 bases). The V end lost 3 bases, the J end lost 1 base, and 12 bases lay between the germline ends. This CDR3 region has 15 residues. CDR1 MNHEY and CDR2 SVGAGI come from the germline V gene.

In regard to this clonotype: One end of the junction is discordant with germline, which a read error may explain. The chain is built from TRBV12-3 or TRBV12-4 and TRBJ2-5; D unclear. This CDR3 has 12 amino acids. CDR3 nucleotides: TGTGCCTGCAGTTTCAGAGCAGAGATCCAGTACTTC. Translating gives CACSFRAEIQYF.

CDR3 nucleotide sequence: TGTGCCAGCAGCTTCTTCCGAGCGGACCTGAATCACTATGGCTACACCTTC. This gives the protein CASSFFRADLNHYGYTF. This chain uses TRBV7-9 with TRBJ1-2; D unclear. Trimming took off 3 bases at V and 3 bases at J, with 20 bases between the two ends. This CDR3 contains 17 residues. Germline loops: CDR1 SEHNR, CDR2 FQNEAQ (reference sequence).

In DNA, the CDR3 is TGCGCCAGCAGCTTCCCCCGGGCGGGAGAGGTTAGGAATGAGCAGTTCTTC. Its translation: CASSFPRAGEVRNEQFF. The rearrangement links TRBV5-1 to TRBJ2-1, with TRBD2 identical over 7 bases. The CDR3 spans 17 residues. V lost 2 bases and J lost 7; bases outside the gene matches: 15. Germline CDR1 and CDR2: SGHRS and YFSETQ.

This clonotype was counted only a few times. The genes are TRBV10-3 and TRBJ2-7, with 8 bases identical to TRBD1. The CDR3 covers 16 residues. Trimming removed 0 bases from V and 2 bases from J; junction bases left unmatched: 6. From germline, CDR1 is ENHRY and CDR2 SYGVKD. The CDR3 is CAISESIGTGAYEQYF. CDR3 coding DNA: TGTGCCATCAGTGAGTCGATCGGGACAGGCGCCTACGAGCAGTACTTC.

V is TRBV7-6 and J is TRBJ1-1, with 7 bases identical to TRBD1. The trim removed 4 bases at V and 7 bases at J, leaving 3 bases unmatched. Germline loops: CDR1 SGHVS, CDR2 FNYEAQ. The CDR3 is 12 amino acids. The CDR3 spells CASSSGQLEAFF. Here the CDR3 DNA reads TGTGCCAGCAGCTCGGGACAGCTTGAAGCTTTCTTT. The full variable domain, completed using reference TRBV7-6 and TRBJ1-1, is GAGVSQSPRYKVTKRGQDVALRCDPISGHVSLYWYRQALGQGPEFLTYFNYEAQQDKSGLPNDRFSAERPEGSISTLTIQRTEQRDSAMYRCASSSGQLEAFFGQGTRLTVV.

This clonotype was seen a handful of times. The chain joins TRBV4-2 to TRBJ1-2, with TRBD1 as a possible D gene (5 bases). The CDR3 length is 15 residues. Germline V gene sequence: CDR1 LGHNA, CDR2 YNFKEQ. Deletions cut 1 base from V and 7 bases from J, with 16 bases between. CDR3 nucleotides: TGTGCCAGCAGCCAAGCGGGGCCCAGGTCGGGTGGCTACACCTTC. It translates to CASSQAGPRSGGYTF.

This clonotype was counted ten times or more. This chain connects TRBV13 to TRBJ2-1, with D maybe TRBD1 (6 bases). This CDR3 region has 13 residues. V was pared by 5 bases and J by 5 bases, with 10 bases between. CDR1 PRHDT and CDR2 FYEKMQ come from the germline V gene (reference sequence). The chain's CDR3 is CASSPWTDNEQFF. CDR3 DNA: TGTGCCAGCAGCCCGTGGACAGACAATGAGCAGTTCTTC. Full variable domain (missing parts from reference TRBV13 and TRBJ2-1): AAGVIQSPRHLIKEKRETATLKCYPIPRHDTVYWYQQGPGQDPQFLISFYEKMQSDKGSIPDRFSAQQFSDYHSELNMSSLELGDSALYFCASSPWTDNEQFFGPGTRLTVL.

This clonotype was picked up many times. V usage is TRBV20-1 and J usage is TRBJ2-3; TRBD2 aligns across 14 bases. Unmatched junction bases numbered 9, after V lost 6 bases and J lost 4 bases. The CDR3 runs 16 residues. Germline V lookup: CDR1 DFQATT, CDR2 SNEGSKA (reference sequence). The CDR3 nucleotides are TGCAGTGCCACCCCGGGACTAGCGGGAGTTGCAGATACGCAGTATTTT. Translation gives CSATPGLAGVADTQYF.

The chain recombines TRBV18 with TRBJ2-1; perhaps D is TRBD1 or TRBD2 (5 bases each). The DNA end is more similar to TRBJ2-7, so the J call may be wrong. Germline V lookup: CDR1 KGHSH, CDR2 LQKENI. This CDR3 is built from 14 residues. CDR3 bases: TGTGCCAGCTCACCAGAGGGGTCCTCCTACGAGCAGTACTTC. The encoded protein is CASSPEGSSYEQYF.

V is TRBV9 and J is TRBJ2-1; 7 nucleotides line up with TRBD2. V dropped 2 bases and J dropped 5; count of bases not matched to a gene: 1. This CDR3 comprises 13 residues. CDR1 is SGDLS, CDR2 YYNGEE, per germline. The CDR3 loop reads CASSVLADNEQFF. CDR3 bases: TGTGCCAGCAGCGTGCTAGCGGACAATGAGCAGTTCTTC. The whole variable domain, filled in from reference TRBV9 and TRBJ2-1, reads DSGVTQTPKHLITATGQRVTLRCSPRSGDLSVYWYQQSLDQGLQFLIQYYNGEERAKGNILERFSAQQFPDLHSELNLSSLELGDSALYFCASSVLADNEQFFGPGTRLTVL.

This clonotype was counted once. CDR3 region: CASSPAARGGFYEQYV. The CDR3 DNA reads as TGTGCCAGCTCACCCGCGGCCAGGGGCGGATTCTACGAGCAGTACGTC. The V call is TRBV18, the J call TRBJ2-7; D possibly corresponds to TRBD1 (6 bases). Germline loops: CDR1 KGHSH, CDR2 LQKENI. The CDR3 has 16 residues. V lost 3 bases to trimming and J lost 3 bases, with 18 bases between them.

This clonotype was observed a handful of times. J is TRBJ1-2 and V is TRBV11-2, with no clear D. Germline V gives CDR1 SGHAT, CDR2 FQNNGV. This CDR3 has 13 amino acids. The V and J ends lost 0 bases and 6 bases respectively, with 8 bases between them. CDR3 nucleotides: TGTGCCAGCAGCTTAGATCGGTGGAATGGCTACACCTTC. Translated: CASSLDRWNGYTF.

This clonotype was seen only a few times. The rearrangement links TRBV4-2 to TRBJ2-1; 12 bases agree with TRBD2. CDR3 length equals 16 residues. V lost 1 base and J lost 7; bases outside the gene matches: 5. Germline CDR1 reads LGHNA; CDR2 reads YNFKEQ. CDR3 sequence: CASSQGLAGVQNEQFF. The CDR3, as DNA: TGTGCCAGCAGCCAAGGACTAGCGGGAGTGCAGAATGAGCAGTTCTTC.

In its sample, this clonotype was seen a few times. This chain uses TRBV12-3 or TRBV12-4 with TRBJ2-5; tentatively, D is TRBD2 (5 bases). Trimming stripped 3 bases from V and 5 bases from J, with 13 bases between. This CDR3 region has 14 residues. The DNA for the CDR3 is TGTGCCAGCAGTTTTGGCGCAGGCGGGGAGACCCAGTACTTC. Its translation: CASSFGAGGETQYF.

The chain uses TRBV20-1 and TRBJ1-2; D is uncertain. The CDR3 is 14 residues long. Looked up from germline, CDR1 is DFQATT and CDR2 is SNEGSKA (reference sequence). The DNA for the CDR3 is TGCAGAGTGGACTTGGGAGGGCCCTCCTATGGCTACACCTTC. This sequence encodes CRVDLGGPSYGYTF.